The source of this T cell receptor (beta chain) is a study of blood T cell repertoires in COVID-19. Study details: Samples representing acute and convalescent COVID-19 were sourced from the United States, Italy and Spain.

From germline, CDR1 is SGHNT and CDR2 YYREEE (reference sequence). CDR3 length: 14 residues. Trimming took 2 bases from V and 0 from J, leaving 8 bases between them. Assay used: immunoSEQ multiplex PCR; TCRdb lists only in-frame clones, some missing. The table records around 420,000 clones, over 75% of them present only once. The source of this sequence is a woman aged 35 to 49 with acute COVID-19. The rearrangement joins TRBV5-4 to TRBJ1-2; D ambiguous. Material for sequencing was PBMCs or T cells enriched from blood (not recorded which). DNA of the CDR3: TGTGCCAGCAGCTTAGAGATCTCTAACTATGGCTACACCTTC. This gives the protein CASSLEISNYGYTF.